This record looks at one T cell receptor beta chain sequence and its context. This CDR3 comprises 16 residues. Trimming stripped 0 bases from V and 5 bases from J, with 18 bases between. Germline CDR1 and CDR2: SQVTM and ANQGSEA. This entry comes from a study of control samples from healthy donors and cancer patients. Here immunoSEQ multiplex PCR was the method, and the copy in TCRdb shows in-frame clones only, minus some. The sample has 65,000 to 90,000 clones; 89% are singletons. The receptor was isolated from a woman aged 45-65 years with colorectal cancer. Input material: PBMCs. V gene TRBV29-1 combines with J gene TRBJ2-3; maybe TRBD1 (6 bases). DNA of the CDR3: TGCAGCGTTGAAGAAAGCGGCAGGGGAAGGGTAGATACGCAGTATTTT. Its translation is CSVEESGRGRVDTQYF.